One and the same sample provided the 20 T cell receptor beta chains below, sequenced in a study of T cells after yellow fever vaccination. In TCRdb, the 5' RACE reads were re-called with MiXCR into one record per CDR3 protein. The data show about 550,000 distinct CDR3 sequences, over 15% seen once. The source material was PBMCs, sampled 15 days after the yellow fever booster vaccination. The receptor set was obtained from a man in his thirties or forties who received the YFV17D yellow fever vaccine.

This clonotype appeared a few times. J is TRBJ2-4 and V is TRBV4-2; maybe TRBD2 (5 bases). V shed 4 bases and J shed 0 bases, with 16 bases lying between them. CDR1 is LGHNA, CDR2 YNFKEQ, per germline. The CDR3 is 17 amino acids. The CDR3 loop is CASSRGVEGSAKNIQYF. The CDR3 DNA reads TGTGCCAGCAGCCGTGGGGTCGAGGGATCAGCCAAAAACATTCAGTACTTC.

This clonotype occurred a few times. The chain combines TRBV7-2 with TRBJ2-3, with D possibly being TRBD1 or TRBD2 (5 bases each). CDR3 length: 17 residues. Germline V gene sequence: CDR1 SGHTA, CDR2 FQGNSA. The germline V and J ends were trimmed by 0 bases and 3 bases, with 16 bases remaining between them. The CDR3 reads CASSLASGTLRTDTQYF. CDR3 bases: TGTGCCAGCAGCTTAGCCTCCGGGACCCTGAGGACAGATACGCAGTATTTT.

Only a few counts were recorded for this clonotype. This chain connects TRBV10-3 to TRBJ2-7; 10 bases are a match to TRBD1. Germline-derived CDR1 and CDR2 are ENHRY and SYGVKD. After removal of 2 bases from V and 6 bases from J, the junction contained 10 bases not matched to a gene. This CDR3 has 16 residues. CDR3 in DNA: TGTGCCATCAGTGAGGCCCCCGGGACAGGGGCCTCCGAGCAGTACTTC. Protein sequence: CAISEAPGTGASEQYF.

This clonotype showed up just a few times. The chain is built from TRBV21-1 and TRBJ2-7. TRBV21-1 counts as a pseudogene. This CDR3 contains 12 residues. The CDR3, as DNA: TGTGCCAGCAGCAAAGCACCCTACGAGCAGTACTTC. It yields the protein CASSKAPYEQYF.

This clonotype was seen a few times. The gene calls are TRBV12-3 or TRBV12-4 and TRBJ2-1; D may be TRBD2 (5 bases). The CDR3 covers 14 residues. V shed 1 base and J shed 5 bases, with 9 bases lying between them. CDR3 loop: CASSLDGNHNEQFF. The DNA of the CDR3 is TGTGCCAGCAGTTTAGACGGGAACCACAATGAGCAGTTCTTC.

This clonotype was observed a few times. V usage is TRBV20-1 and J usage is TRBJ2-1; D is undetermined. The CDR3 spans 12 residues. The V end was cut by 3 bases, the J end by 5 bases, with 8 bases between. Germline assignment: CDR1 DFQATT and CDR2 SNEGSKA (reference sequence). CDR3 region: CSARSVDNEQFF. For the CDR3, the DNA is TGCAGTGCTAGGTCCGTGGACAATGAGCAGTTCTTC.

The sample holds a few counts of this clonotype. This chain links TRBV20-1 with TRBJ2-3, with TRBD1 identical over 11 bases. The CDR3 has 17 residues. Germline lookup yields CDR1 DFQATT and CDR2 SNEGSKA (reference sequence). Germline trimming cut 7 bases from V and 4 bases from J; bases unmatched to any gene: 16. For the CDR3, the DNA is TGCAGTGGGGTCCCGGGACAGGGGGAAGCAGTTTCAGATACGCAGTATTTT. Translating it yields CSGVPGQGEAVSDTQYF.

This clonotype was seen only once. V and J are TRBV15 and TRBJ2-5; 8 bases are shared with TRBD2. The CDR3 is 14 residues long. Germline V CDR1 and CDR2: LNHNV, YYDKDF (reference sequence). The ends lost 3 bases at V and 6 bases at J; junction bases unmatched: 6. The chain's CDR3 is CATSRTSAWKTQYF. In DNA, the CDR3 is TGTGCCACCAGCAGGACTAGCGCGTGGAAGACCCAGTACTTC.

The chain recombines TRBV7-2 with TRBJ1-5; D is ambiguous. V dropped 5 bases and J dropped 5 bases, with 10 bases sitting between them. Germline-derived CDR1 and CDR2 are SGHTA and FQGNSA. The CDR3 has 13 amino acids. CDR3 nucleotides: TGTGCCAGCAGCCTGCTATCAGATCAGCCCCAGCATTTT. Translating gives CASSLLSDQPQHF. Looking up the rest from reference TRBV7-2 and TRBJ1-5 gives the full variable domain: GAGVSQSPSNKVTEKGKDVELRCDPISGHTALYWYRQSLGQGLEFLIYFQGNSAPDKSGLPSDRFSAERTGGSVSTLTIQRTQQEDSAVYLCASSLLSDQPQHFGDGTRLSIL.

This clonotype appeared a few times. CDR3 sequence reads: CASRPLASGGYEQYF. The CDR3 DNA reads TGCGCCAGCAGACCCCTGGCTAGCGGGGGCTACGAGCAGTACTTC. The genes are TRBV5-1 and TRBJ2-7, with 10 bases lining up with TRBD2. The V segment lost 5 bases and the J segment 3 bases; nucleotides outside the gene matches: 8. The CDR3 is 15 residues long. Germline V CDR1 and CDR2: SGHRS, YFSETQ.

This clonotype was seen many times. J is TRBJ2-1 and V is TRBV27; 10 nucleotides agree with TRBD2. Trimming at V came to 4 bases and at J to 9 bases, leaving 3 bases not matched to a gene. The CDR3 sequence is 13 residues long. From germline, CDR1 is MNHEY and CDR2 SMNVEV (reference sequence). The CDR3 nucleotides are TGTGCCAGCAGTTCCAGCGGGAGGGCTGAGCAGTTCTTC. This encodes CASSSSGRAEQFF.

The rearrangement uses TRBV7-2 and TRBJ2-5, with 7 positions matching TRBD2. The V gene end was trimmed by 5 bases and the J gene end by 7 bases; junction bases not matched to a gene: 13. The CDR3 is 15 amino acids. Looked up from germline, CDR1 is SGHTA and CDR2 is FQGNSA. CDR3 in amino acids: CASSPSGVEGWTQYF. The CDR3 DNA reads TGTGCCAGCAGCCCCAGCGGGGTCGAGGGCTGGACCCAGTACTTC.

This clonotype was seen only a few times. The rearrangement links TRBV12-3 or TRBV12-4 to TRBJ1-2; the D gene is possibly TRBD1 (5 bases). V was clipped by 3 bases and J by 6 bases, with 14 bases between them. The CDR3 has 14 residues. The CDR3 loop reads CASSFIPGGNGYTF. The CDR3, as DNA: TGTGCCAGCAGTTTTATCCCTGGGGGTAATGGCTACACCTTC.

The V call is TRBV6-2 or TRBV6-3, the J call TRBJ1-2, with D possibly matching TRBD1 (5 bases). CDR3 length equals 13 residues. V gave up 6 bases and J gave up 0 bases, with 8 bases separating them. In germline, CDR1 is MNHEY, CDR2 SVGEGT. CDR3 loop: CASRDNSNYGYTF. The CDR3, as DNA: TGTGCCAGCAGGGACAACTCTAACTATGGCTACACCTTC.

This clonotype has a handful of counts. V and J are TRBV6-5 and TRBJ1-2; D not certain. The ends were cut back, 0 bases at V and 8 bases at J, with 13 bases in the middle. The germline V gene encodes CDR1 MNHEY and CDR2 SVGAGI. This CDR3 has 14 amino acids. The CDR3 is CASSYSTYNWGYTF. The CDR3 DNA sequence: TGTGCCAGCAGTTACTCGACGTATAACTGGGGCTACACCTTC.

This clonotype was seen more than once but under ten times. This sequence joins TRBV7-2 and TRBJ1-4; tentative D call: TRBD1 (5 bases). CDR1 and CDR2 (germline): SGHTA, FQGNSA. V dropped 2 bases and J dropped 10 bases, with 17 bases sitting between them. The length of the CDR3 is 15 residues. CDR3 protein: CASSLQETADGKLFF. The CDR3 nucleotides are TGTGCCAGCAGCTTACAGGAGACAGCCGATGGAAAACTGTTTTTT.

This clonotype was seen a handful of times. The genes are TRBV5-4 and TRBJ2-2, with TRBD1 matching 7 bases. Germline V gives CDR1 SGHNT, CDR2 YYREEE (reference sequence). The junction had 6 bases not matched to a gene; V was cut back by 4 bases and J by 3 bases. The CDR3 has 15 amino acids. In DNA form, the CDR3 reads TGTGCCAGCAGCATCGACAGGGTCCACACCGGGGAGCTGTTTTTT. Its translation is CASSIDRVHTGELFF.

In this sample, this clonotype turned up once. V is TRBV29-1 and J is TRBJ1-1; D uncertain. The CDR3 extends over 14 amino acids. V was pared by 0 bases and J by 8 bases, with 16 bases between. Looked up from germline, CDR1 is SQVTM and CDR2 is ANQGSEA. This CDR3 reads CSVEDPYPPREAFF. The CDR3 nucleotides are TGCAGCGTTGAAGATCCTTACCCCCCAAGAGAAGCTTTCTTT.

V is TRBV28 and J is TRBJ1-1, with no clear D. V shed 8 bases and J shed 8 bases, with 15 bases lying between them. The CDR3 loop spans 12 amino acids. Germline loops: CDR1 MDHEN, CDR2 SYDVKM. The CDR3 nucleotides read TGTGCCAGCCTGTCGTGGGGTCAAGAAGCTTTCTTT. It encodes CASLSWGQEAFF. Together with reference TRBV28 and TRBJ1-1, the CDR3 gives the full variable domain: DVKVTQSSRYLVKRTGEKVFLECVQDMDHENMFWYRQDPGLGLRLIYFSYDVKMKEKGDIPEGYSVSREKKERFSLILESASTNQTSMYLCASLSWGQEAFFGQGTRLTVV.

This clonotype has just a few counts. The chain joins TRBV10-3 to TRBJ2-3; D is unclear. This CDR3 spans 15 amino acids. The germline V gene encodes CDR1 ENHRY and CDR2 SYGVKD. With 0 bases removed from V and 2 bases from J, the gap between germline ends came to 9 bases. Here the CDR3 reads CAISESGKSTDTQYF. CDR3 in DNA: TGTGCCATCAGTGAGTCGGGCAAGTCCACAGATACGCAGTATTTT.